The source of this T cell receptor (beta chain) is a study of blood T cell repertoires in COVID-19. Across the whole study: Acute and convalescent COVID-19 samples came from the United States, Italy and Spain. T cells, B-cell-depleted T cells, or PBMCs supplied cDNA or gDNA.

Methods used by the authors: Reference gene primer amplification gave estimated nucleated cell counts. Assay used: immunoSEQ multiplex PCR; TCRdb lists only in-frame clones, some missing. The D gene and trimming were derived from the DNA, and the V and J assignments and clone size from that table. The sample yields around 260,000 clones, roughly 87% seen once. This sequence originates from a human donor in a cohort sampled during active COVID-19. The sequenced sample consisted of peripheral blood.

CDR3 DNA sequence: TGTGCCAGCTCACGCGGGAGGAGCTCCTACAATGAGCAGTTCTTC. Its protein is CASSRGRSSYNEQFF. The chain joins TRBV18 to TRBJ2-1; 8 bases map to TRBD2. The CDR3 has 15 residues. Germline V gene lookup returns CDR1 KGHSH and CDR2 LQKENI. V shed 4 bases and J 0 bases; nucleotides not matched to a gene: 2.